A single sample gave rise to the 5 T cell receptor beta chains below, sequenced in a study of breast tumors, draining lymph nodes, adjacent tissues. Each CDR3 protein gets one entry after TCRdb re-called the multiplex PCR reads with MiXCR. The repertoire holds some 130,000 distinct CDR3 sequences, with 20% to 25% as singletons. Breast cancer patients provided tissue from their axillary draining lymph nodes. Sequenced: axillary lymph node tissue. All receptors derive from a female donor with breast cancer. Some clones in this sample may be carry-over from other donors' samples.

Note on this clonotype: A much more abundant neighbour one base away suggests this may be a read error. The CDR3 is CATSGYKGSEQYF. The DNA for the CDR3 is TGTGCCACCAGTGGTTATAAGGGAAGCGAGCAGTACTTC. The chain has TRBV24-1 and TRBJ2-7; no clear D gene. Trimming pared 5 bases from V and 6 bases from J, leaving 13 bases between. The CDR3 contains 13 residues. Germline V gene lookup returns CDR1 KGHDR and CDR2 SFDVKD.

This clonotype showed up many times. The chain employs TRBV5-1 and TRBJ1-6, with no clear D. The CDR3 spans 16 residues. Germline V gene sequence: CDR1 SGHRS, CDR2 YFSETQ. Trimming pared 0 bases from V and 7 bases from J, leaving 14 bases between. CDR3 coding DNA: TGCGCCAGCAGCTTGGAGCCGAGCCGAGGGAATTCACCCCTCCACTTT. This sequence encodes CASSLEPSRGNSPLHF.

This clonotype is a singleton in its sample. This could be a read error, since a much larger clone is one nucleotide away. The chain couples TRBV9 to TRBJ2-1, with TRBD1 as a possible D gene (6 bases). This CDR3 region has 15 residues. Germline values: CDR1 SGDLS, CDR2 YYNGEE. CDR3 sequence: CASSEGVPTYNERFF. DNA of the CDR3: TGTGCCAGCAGCGAGGGGGTCCCTACCTACAATGAGCGGTTCTTC.

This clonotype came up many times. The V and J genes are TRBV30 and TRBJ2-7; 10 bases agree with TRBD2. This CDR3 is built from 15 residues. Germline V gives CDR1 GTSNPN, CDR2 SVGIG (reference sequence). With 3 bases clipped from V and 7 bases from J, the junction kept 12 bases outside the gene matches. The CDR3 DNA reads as TGTGCCTGGAGGGGCGGGACTAGCGTTGTCGAAGAGCAGTACTTC. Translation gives CAWRGGTSVVEEQYF.

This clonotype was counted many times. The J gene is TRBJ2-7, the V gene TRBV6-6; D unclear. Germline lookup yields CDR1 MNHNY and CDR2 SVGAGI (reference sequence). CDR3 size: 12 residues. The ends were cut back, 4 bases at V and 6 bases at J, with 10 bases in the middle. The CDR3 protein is CASSSTESEQYF. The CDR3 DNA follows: TGTGCCAGCAGTTCCACAGAAAGCGAGCAGTACTTC.